This T cell receptor beta chain appears in the sequencing data of a study of blood T cells in healthy people across ages. Primers used in a second PCR of about 6 to 11 cycles were a sample-barcoded 5' primer and a J-beta primer mix. Tagging of each cDNA molecule was performed by a template-switch adaptor with 12 random nucleotides. From each sample, at least 2.5 million paired-end reads containing CDR3 were obtained. TCRdb reanalysed the 5' RACE reads using MiXCR and keeps one entry per CDR3 protein. The sample consists of under 750,000 distinct CDR3 sequences, around 50% of them appearing once. Looked up from germline, CDR1 is MNHEY and CDR2 is SVGEGT. J gave up 2 bases and V 6 bases, and 6 bases lay outside the gene matches. This CDR3 region has 15 residues. Whole-study findings and limits: It was found that TCR beta diversity correlated strongly with the percentage of naive T cells. The authors considered diversity estimates from one million T cells to be underestimates.

Only one count was recorded for this clonotype. Its antigen is unknown. Sequenced material: blood. This TCR was sampled from an older man in good health. The chain recombines TRBV6-2 or TRBV6-3 with TRBJ2-1, with 8 positions matching TRBD1. CDR3: CASREDRATYNEQFF. In DNA, the CDR3 is TGTGCCAGCAGGGAGGACAGGGCGACCTACAATGAGCAGTTCTTC.